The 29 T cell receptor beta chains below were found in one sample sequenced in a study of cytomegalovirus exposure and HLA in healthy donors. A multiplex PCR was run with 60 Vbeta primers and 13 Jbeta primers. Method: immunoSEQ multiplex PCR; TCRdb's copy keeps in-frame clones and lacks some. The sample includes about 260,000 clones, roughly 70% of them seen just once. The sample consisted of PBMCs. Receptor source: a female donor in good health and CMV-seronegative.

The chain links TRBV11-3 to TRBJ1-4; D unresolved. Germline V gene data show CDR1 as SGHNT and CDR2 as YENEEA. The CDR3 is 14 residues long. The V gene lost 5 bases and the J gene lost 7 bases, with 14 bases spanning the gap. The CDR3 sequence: CASSPGISGEKLFF. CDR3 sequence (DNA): TGTGCCAGCAGCCCCGGAATTTCGGGTGAAAAACTGTTTTTT.

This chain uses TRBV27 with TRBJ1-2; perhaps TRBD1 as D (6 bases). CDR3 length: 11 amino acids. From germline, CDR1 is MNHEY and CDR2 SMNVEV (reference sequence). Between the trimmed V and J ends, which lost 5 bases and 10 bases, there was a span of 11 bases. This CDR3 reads CASSAGAPYTF. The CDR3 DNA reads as TGTGCCAGCAGTGCGGGGGCCCCCTACACCTTC.

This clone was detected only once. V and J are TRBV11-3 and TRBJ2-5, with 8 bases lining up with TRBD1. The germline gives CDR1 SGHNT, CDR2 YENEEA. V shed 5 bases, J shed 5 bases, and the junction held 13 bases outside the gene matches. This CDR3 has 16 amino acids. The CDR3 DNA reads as TGTGCCAGCAGCGCAAGAGGGCAGGGGGCGATGGAGACCCAGTACTTC. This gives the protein CASSARGQGAMETQYF. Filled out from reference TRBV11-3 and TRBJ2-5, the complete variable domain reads EAGVVQSPRYKIIEKKQPVAFWCNPISGHNTLYWYLQNLGQGPELLIRYENEEAVDDSQLPKDRFSAERLKGVDSTLKIQPAELGDSAVYLCASSARGQGAMETQYFGPGTRLLVL.

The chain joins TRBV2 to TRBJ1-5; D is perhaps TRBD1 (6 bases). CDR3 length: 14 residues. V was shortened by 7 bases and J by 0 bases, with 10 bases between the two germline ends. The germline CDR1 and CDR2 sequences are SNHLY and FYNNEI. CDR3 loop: CASTGTHSNQPQHF. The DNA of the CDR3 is TGTGCCAGCACTGGGACACATAGCAATCAGCCCCAGCATTTT.

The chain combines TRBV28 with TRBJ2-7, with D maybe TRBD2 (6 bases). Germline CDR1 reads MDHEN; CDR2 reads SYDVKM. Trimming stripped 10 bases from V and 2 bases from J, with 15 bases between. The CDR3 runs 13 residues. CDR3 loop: CATKWGLTYEQYF. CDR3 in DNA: TGTGCCACGAAGTGGGGACTCACCTACGAGCAGTACTTC.

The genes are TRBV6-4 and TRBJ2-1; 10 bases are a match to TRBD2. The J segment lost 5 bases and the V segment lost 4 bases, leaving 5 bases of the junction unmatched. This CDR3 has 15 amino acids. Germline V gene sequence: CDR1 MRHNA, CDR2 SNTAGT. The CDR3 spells CASSGASGSHNEQFF. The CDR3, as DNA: TGTGCCAGCAGTGGTGCTAGCGGGAGCCACAATGAGCAGTTCTTC.

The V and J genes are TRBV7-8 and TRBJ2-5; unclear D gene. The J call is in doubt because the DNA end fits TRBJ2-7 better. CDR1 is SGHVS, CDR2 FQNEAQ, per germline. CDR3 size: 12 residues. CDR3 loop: CASSLGAYEQYF. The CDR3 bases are TGTGCCAGCAGCTTAGGCGCCTACGAGCAGTACTTC.

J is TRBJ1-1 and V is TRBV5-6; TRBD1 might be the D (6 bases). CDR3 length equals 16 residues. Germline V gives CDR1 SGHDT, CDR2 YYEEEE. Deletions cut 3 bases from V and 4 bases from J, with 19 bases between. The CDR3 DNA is TGTGCCAGCAGCTCCCCCCTGGCGGGGGGCGGCACTGAAGCTTTCTTT. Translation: CASSSPLAGGGTEAFF.

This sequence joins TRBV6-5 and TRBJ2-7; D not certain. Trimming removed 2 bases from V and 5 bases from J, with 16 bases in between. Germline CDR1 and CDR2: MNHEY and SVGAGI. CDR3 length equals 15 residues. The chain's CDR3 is CASSYGAQSKNEQYF. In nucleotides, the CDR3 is TGTGCCAGCAGTTACGGTGCACAGAGTAAGAACGAGCAGTACTTC.

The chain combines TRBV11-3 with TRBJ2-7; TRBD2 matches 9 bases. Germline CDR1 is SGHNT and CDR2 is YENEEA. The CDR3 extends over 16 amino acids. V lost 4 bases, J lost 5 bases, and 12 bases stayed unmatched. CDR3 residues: CASSSRVSGRMDEQYF. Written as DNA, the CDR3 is TGTGCCAGCAGCTCCAGGGTCAGCGGGAGGATGGACGAGCAGTACTTC.

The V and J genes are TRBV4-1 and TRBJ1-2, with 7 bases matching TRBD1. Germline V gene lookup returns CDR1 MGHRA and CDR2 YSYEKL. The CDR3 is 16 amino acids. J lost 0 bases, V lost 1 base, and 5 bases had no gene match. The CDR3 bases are TGCGCCAGCAGCCAAGGAGACAGGGCGGCTAACTATGGCTACACCTTC. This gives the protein CASSQGDRAANYGYTF.

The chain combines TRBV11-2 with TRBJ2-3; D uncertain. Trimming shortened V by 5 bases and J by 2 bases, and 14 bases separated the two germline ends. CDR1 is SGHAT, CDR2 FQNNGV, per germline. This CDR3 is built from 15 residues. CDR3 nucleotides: TGTGCCAGCAGCCCCCCTGGCCTCCACACAGATACGCAGTATTTT. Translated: CASSPPGLHTDTQYF.

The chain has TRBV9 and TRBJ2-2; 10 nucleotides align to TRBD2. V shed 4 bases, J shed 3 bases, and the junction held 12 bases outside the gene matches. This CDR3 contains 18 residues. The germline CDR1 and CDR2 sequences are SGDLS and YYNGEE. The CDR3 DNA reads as TGTGCCAGCAGCTCCAAGGGGCTAGCGGGAGCGCACACCGGGGAGCTGTTTTTT. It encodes CASSSKGLAGAHTGELFF.

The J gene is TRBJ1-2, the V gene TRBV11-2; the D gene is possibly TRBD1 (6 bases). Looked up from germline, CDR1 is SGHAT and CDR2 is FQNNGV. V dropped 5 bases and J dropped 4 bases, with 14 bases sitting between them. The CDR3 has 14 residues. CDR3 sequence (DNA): TGTGCCAGCAGCCCATGGCAGGGGAGCTATGGCTACACCTTC. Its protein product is CASSPWQGSYGYTF.

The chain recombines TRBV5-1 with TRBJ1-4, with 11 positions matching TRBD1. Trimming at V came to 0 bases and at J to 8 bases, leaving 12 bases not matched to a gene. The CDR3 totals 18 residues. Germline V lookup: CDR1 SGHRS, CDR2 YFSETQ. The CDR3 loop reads CASSLGRTGGSSGEKLFF. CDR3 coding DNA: TGCGCCAGCAGCTTGGGGCGGACAGGGGGCAGTTCCGGGGAAAAACTGTTTTTT.

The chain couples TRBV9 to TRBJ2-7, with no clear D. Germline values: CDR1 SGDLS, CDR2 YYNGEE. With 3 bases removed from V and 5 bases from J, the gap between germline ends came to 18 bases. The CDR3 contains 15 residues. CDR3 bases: TGTGCCAGCAGCGCTTTTGGCGGAGTGCAGAACGAGCAGTACTTC. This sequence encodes CASSAFGGVQNEQYF.

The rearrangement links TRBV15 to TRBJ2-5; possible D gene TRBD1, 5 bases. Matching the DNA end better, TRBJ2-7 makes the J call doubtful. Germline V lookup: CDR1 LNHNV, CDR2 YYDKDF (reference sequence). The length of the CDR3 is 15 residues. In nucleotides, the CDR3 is TGTGCCACCAGCAGAGATCGAGACAGATACTACGAGCAGTACTTC. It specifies CATSRDRDRYYEQYF.

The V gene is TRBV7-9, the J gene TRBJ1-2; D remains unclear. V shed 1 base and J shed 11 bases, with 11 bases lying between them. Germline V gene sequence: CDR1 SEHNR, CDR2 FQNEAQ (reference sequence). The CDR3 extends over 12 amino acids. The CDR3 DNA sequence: TGTGCCAGCAGCTTAGGCCCAGGTCCGTACACCTTC. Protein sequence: CASSLGPGPYTF.

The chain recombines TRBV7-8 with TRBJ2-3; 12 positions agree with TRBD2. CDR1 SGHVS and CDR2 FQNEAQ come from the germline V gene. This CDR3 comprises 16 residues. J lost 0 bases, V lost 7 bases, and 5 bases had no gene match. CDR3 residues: CASKRGLAGSTDTQYF. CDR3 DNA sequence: TGTGCCAGCAAAAGGGGACTAGCGGGTAGCACAGATACGCAGTATTTT.

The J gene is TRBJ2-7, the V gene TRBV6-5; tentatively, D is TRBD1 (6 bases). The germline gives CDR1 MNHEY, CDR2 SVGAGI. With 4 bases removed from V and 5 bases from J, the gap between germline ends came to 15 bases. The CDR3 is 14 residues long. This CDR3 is CASSWTNRAHEQYF. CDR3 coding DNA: TGTGCCAGCAGTTGGACGAACAGGGCCCACGAGCAGTACTTC.

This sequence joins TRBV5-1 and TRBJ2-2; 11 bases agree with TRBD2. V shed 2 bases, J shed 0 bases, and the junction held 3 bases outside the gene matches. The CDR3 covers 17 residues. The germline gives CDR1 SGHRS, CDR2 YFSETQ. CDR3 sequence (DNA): TGCGCCAGCAGCTTACGGACTAGCGGGCCGAACACCGGGGAGCTGTTTTTT. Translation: CASSLRTSGPNTGELFF.

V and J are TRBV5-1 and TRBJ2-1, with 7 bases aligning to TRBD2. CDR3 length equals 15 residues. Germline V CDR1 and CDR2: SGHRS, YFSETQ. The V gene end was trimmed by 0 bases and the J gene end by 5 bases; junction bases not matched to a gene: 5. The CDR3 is CASSLAGGVDNEQFF. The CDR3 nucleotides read TGCGCCAGCAGCTTGGCGGGAGGTGTGGACAATGAGCAGTTCTTC.

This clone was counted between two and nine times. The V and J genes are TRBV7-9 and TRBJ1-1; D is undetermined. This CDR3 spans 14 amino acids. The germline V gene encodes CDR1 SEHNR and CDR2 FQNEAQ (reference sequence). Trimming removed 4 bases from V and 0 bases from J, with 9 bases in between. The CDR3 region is CASSSGMMNTEAFF. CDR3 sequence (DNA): TGTGCCAGCAGCTCCGGGATGATGAACACTGAAGCTTTCTTT.

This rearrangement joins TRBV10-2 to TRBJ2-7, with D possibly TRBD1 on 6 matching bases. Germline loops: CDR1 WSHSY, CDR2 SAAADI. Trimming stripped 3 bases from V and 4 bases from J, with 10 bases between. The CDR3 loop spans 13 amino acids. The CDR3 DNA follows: TGCGCCAGCAGTGATCAGGGGTGGTACGAGCAGTACTTC. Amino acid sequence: CASSDQGWYEQYF.

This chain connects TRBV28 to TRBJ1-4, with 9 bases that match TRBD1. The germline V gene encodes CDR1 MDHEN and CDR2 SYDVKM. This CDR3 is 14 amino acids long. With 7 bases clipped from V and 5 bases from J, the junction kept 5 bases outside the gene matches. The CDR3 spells CASTSDRGNEKLFF. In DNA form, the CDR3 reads TGTGCCAGCACCTCGGACAGGGGAAATGAAAAACTGTTTTTT.

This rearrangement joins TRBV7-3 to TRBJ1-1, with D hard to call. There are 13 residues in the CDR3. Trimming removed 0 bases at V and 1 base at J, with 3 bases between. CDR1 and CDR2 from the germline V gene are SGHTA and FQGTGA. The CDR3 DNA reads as TGTGCCAGCAGCTTAACCTGGAACACTGAAGCTTTCTTT. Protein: CASSLTWNTEAFF.

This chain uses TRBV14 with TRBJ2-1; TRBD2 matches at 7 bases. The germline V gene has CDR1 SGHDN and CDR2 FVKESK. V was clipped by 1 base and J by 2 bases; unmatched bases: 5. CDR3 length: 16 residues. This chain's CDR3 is CASSQGLAAPYNEQFF. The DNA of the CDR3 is TGTGCCAGCAGCCAAGGTCTAGCGGCCCCCTACAATGAGCAGTTCTTC.

DNA of the CDR3: TGCGCCAGCAGCTTGGGGACAGGGAAACCCGGGGAGCTGTTTTTT. Encoded protein: CASSLGTGKPGELFF. J is TRBJ2-2 and V is TRBV5-1, with 8 bases identical to TRBD1. Germline-derived CDR1 and CDR2 are SGHRS and YFSETQ. The CDR3 has 15 amino acids. V gave up 0 bases and J gave up 6 bases; unmatched junction bases: 4.

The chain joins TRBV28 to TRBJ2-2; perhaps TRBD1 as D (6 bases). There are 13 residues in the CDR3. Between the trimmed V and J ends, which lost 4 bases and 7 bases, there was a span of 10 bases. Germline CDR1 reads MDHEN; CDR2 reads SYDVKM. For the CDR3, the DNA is TGTGCCAGCAGTTCAAACAGGGTCGGGGAGCTGTTTTTT. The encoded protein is CASSSNRVGELFF.